Presented here are 30 T cell receptor beta chains from one specimen sequenced in a study of shared clonotypes between healthy human individuals. This table comes from immunoSEQ multiplex PCR, and its TCRdb copy is limited to in-frame clones, with some not included. The top ten clones hold 1.2% of a sample with 1.5 million to 2.5 million clones, around 96% of them seen once. Positive CCR7 selection of CD45RO-negative cells yielded the naive CD8 cells, and terminally differentiated effector memory CD45RA+ cells were excluded. Sample: naive CD8+ T cells sorted from blood. These receptors originate from a man younger than 30 in good health.

CDR3 residues: CASSLVNRDYEQYF. DNA for the CDR3: TGTGCCAGCAGCTTGGTGAACAGGGACTACGAGCAGTACTTC. The chain combines TRBV5-5 with TRBJ2-7; D may be TRBD1 (6 bases). V was cut by 0 bases and J by 3 bases, with 10 bases left in between. The CDR3 is 14 amino acids. Germline V gives CDR1 SGHKS, CDR2 YYEKEE (reference sequence).

The chain employs TRBV6-1 and TRBJ2-2, with D perhaps TRBD1 (6 bases). This CDR3 spans 14 amino acids. Trimming removed 6 bases at V and 8 bases at J, with 16 bases between. Germline loops: CDR1 MNHNS, CDR2 SASEGT. The CDR3 loop reads CASRGDISLGELFF. The CDR3 DNA reads TGTGCCAGCAGGGGGGACATTTCCCTTGGGGAGCTGTTTTTT.

The genes are TRBV5-1 and TRBJ2-5; D is possibly TRBD2 (5 bases). The CDR3 is 14 residues long. V lost 3 bases and J 2 bases, leaving 11 bases between the germline ends. Per germline, CDR1 SGHRS and CDR2 YFSETQ. CDR3 in amino acids: CASSWRRVQETQYF. The CDR3 DNA follows: TGCGCCAGCAGCTGGAGGCGGGTACAAGAGACCCAGTACTTC.

The chain combines TRBV27 with TRBJ1-1, with 9 bases lining up with TRBD1. Germline values: CDR1 MNHEY, CDR2 SMNVEV (reference sequence). With 5 bases clipped from V and 5 bases from J, the junction kept 12 bases outside the gene matches. The CDR3 contains 16 residues. The CDR3 DNA sequence: TGTGCCAGCAGTGGAACGGACAGGGGATTTGGTACTGAAGCTTTCTTT. Protein sequence: CASSGTDRGFGTEAFF.

This chain connects TRBV4-2 to TRBJ1-2; D possibly corresponds to TRBD1 (6 bases). Germline V lookup: CDR1 LGHNA, CDR2 YNFKEQ. This CDR3 region has 16 residues. The V end lost 5 bases, the J end lost 3 bases, and 19 bases lay between the germline ends. The CDR3 spells CASSEMGAGGYYGYTF. CDR3 sequence (DNA): TGTGCCAGCAGCGAAATGGGGGCTGGGGGTTACTATGGCTACACCTTC.

Worth noting for this clone: The same CDR3 is also encoded by other DNA sequences in this sample. The chain uses TRBV28 and TRBJ2-7, with 9 bases lining up with TRBD1. From germline, CDR1 is MDHEN and CDR2 SYDVKM. With V trimmed by 4 bases and J by 2 bases, 3 bases remained unmatched. This CDR3 has 14 residues. CDR3 sequence (DNA): TGTGCCAGCAGTTCGACAGGGGGGACCTACGAGCAGTACTTC. Protein: CASSSTGGTYEQYF.

This rearrangement joins TRBV6-5 to TRBJ1-1; no definite D call. CDR1 is MNHEY, CDR2 SVGAGI, per germline. Trimming removed 4 bases at V and 1 base at J, with 13 bases between. This CDR3 comprises 15 residues. CDR3 DNA: TGTGCCAGCAGTTCCCCCCCTTCGGGGAACACTGAAGCTTTCTTT. It is translated as CASSSPPSGNTEAFF.

V gene TRBV5-4 combines with J gene TRBJ1-5; D gene ambiguous. Per the germline V gene, CDR1 is SGHNT and CDR2 is YYREEE (reference sequence). This CDR3 is built from 18 residues. Trimming stripped 1 base from V and 1 base from J, with 18 bases between. Here the CDR3 DNA reads TGTGCCAGCAGCTTGAAAATGAACGGTCCCGAGAGCAATCAGCCCCAGCATTTT. Protein product: CASSLKMNGPESNQPQHF. Looking up the rest from reference TRBV5-4 and TRBJ1-5 gives the full variable domain: ETGVTQSPTHLIKTRGQQVTLRCSSQSGHNTVSWYQQALGQGPQFIFQYYREEENGRGNFPPRFSGLQFPNYSSELNVNALELDDSALYLCASSLKMNGPESNQPQHFGDGTRLSIL.

This sequence joins TRBV5-1 and TRBJ2-7, with D perhaps TRBD2 (5 bases). Germline V gives CDR1 SGHRS, CDR2 YFSETQ. Trimming left V 0 bases short and J 5 bases short, with 12 bases between. The CDR3 has 14 amino acids. The CDR3 bases are TGCGCCAGCAGCTTGGAGTGGGGAGCCCACGAGCAGTACTTC. It is translated as CASSLEWGAHEQYF.

The CDR3 protein is CASSWTGGVGGELFF. In DNA, the CDR3 is TGCGCCAGCAGCTGGACAGGGGGCGTGGGCGGGGAGCTGTTTTTT. The chain carries TRBV5-1 and TRBJ2-2; 11 bases match TRBD1. With 3 bases clipped from V and 7 bases from J, the junction kept 5 bases outside the gene matches. The CDR3 has 15 amino acids. CDR1 and CDR2 (germline): SGHRS, YFSETQ.

The gene calls are TRBV4-3 and TRBJ1-3; D is possibly TRBD1 (5 bases). The CDR3 has 16 amino acids. Trimming pared 4 bases from V and 4 bases from J, leaving 17 bases between. Germline V lookup: CDR1 LGHNA, CDR2 YSLEER. CDR3 sequence (DNA): TGCGCCAGCAGCCCCCGATTGGGAGGGGAGGGAAACACCATATATTTT. Translating it yields CASSPRLGGEGNTIYF.

This chain joins TRBV5-5 and TRBJ2-7; 8 positions agree with TRBD2. The CDR3 spans 13 residues. The J segment lost 2 bases and the V segment lost 4 bases, leaving 2 bases of the junction unmatched. The germline V gene encodes CDR1 SGHKS and CDR2 YYEKEE (reference sequence). The CDR3 sequence is CASSISGAYEQYF. The DNA for the CDR3 is TGTGCCAGCAGCATTAGCGGGGCCTACGAGCAGTACTTC.

This clone has a single count. Other nucleotide sequences in the sample specify the same CDR3. This sequence joins TRBV11-2 and TRBJ2-7; D not resolved. CDR1 and CDR2 (germline): SGHAT, FQNNGV. V gave up 0 bases and J gave up 7 bases, with 4 bases separating them. This CDR3 region has 11 residues. The CDR3 protein is CASSLDGEQYF. The CDR3 nucleotides read TGTGCCAGCAGCTTAGATGGAGAGCAGTACTTC.

V usage is TRBV7-9 and J usage is TRBJ2-6; 7 bases line up with TRBD1. Trimming removed 5 bases from V and 10 bases from J; junction bases left unmatched: 14. The CDR3 consists of 16 residues. Germline V gene sequence: CDR1 SEHNR, CDR2 FQNEAQ (reference sequence). In DNA, the CDR3 is TGTGCCAGCAGCCCAAGAGAGGGGGCCCAAATAAACGTCCTGACTTTC. Translated: CASSPREGAQINVLTF.

V is TRBV7-2 and J is TRBJ2-7; no definite D call. The germline V and J ends were trimmed by 1 base and 3 bases, with 10 bases remaining between them. This CDR3 is 14 amino acids long. The germline V gene encodes CDR1 SGHTA and CDR2 FQGNSA. CDR3 region: CASSLEVLLYEQYF. CDR3 nucleotide sequence: TGTGCCAGCAGCTTAGAGGTCCTTCTCTACGAGCAGTACTTC.

The rearrangement uses TRBV13 and TRBJ1-4, with D possibly matching TRBD1 (6 bases). With 4 bases removed from V and 3 bases from J, the gap between germline ends came to 12 bases. The CDR3 is 15 amino acids. CDR1 PRHDT and CDR2 FYEKMQ come from the germline V gene (reference sequence). CDR3: CASSSPGHSNEKLFF. The DNA of the CDR3 is TGTGCCAGCAGCTCCCCGGGACATTCTAATGAAAAACTGTTTTTT. Full variable domain (rest looked up from reference TRBV13 and TRBJ1-4): AAGVIQSPRHLIKEKRETATLKCYPIPRHDTVYWYQQGPGQDPQFLISFYEKMQSDKGSIPDRFSAQQFSDYHSELNMSSLELGDSALYFCASSSPGHSNEKLFFGSGTQLSVL.

V is TRBV6-1 and J is TRBJ1-1; 8 bases are a match to TRBD1. Per germline, CDR1 MNHNS and CDR2 SASEGT. The CDR3 has 15 residues. Trimming at V came to 1 base and at J to 2 bases, leaving 3 bases not matched to a gene. The CDR3 bases are TGTGCCAGCAGTGAAGAAACAGGGGGTAACACTGAAGCTTTCTTT. This translates into CASSEETGGNTEAFF.

About this clone: The same CDR3 also results from other DNA sequences found in this sample. This chain links TRBV19 with TRBJ2-1, with unresolved D. The CDR3 extends over 12 amino acids. V shed 0 bases and J shed 7 bases, with 4 bases lying between them. From germline, CDR1 is LNHDA and CDR2 SQIVND (reference sequence). The CDR3 nucleotides read TGTGCCAGTAGTATAGAGGGGAATGAGCAGTTCTTC. Residues: CASSIEGNEQFF. Full variable domain (remainder filled in from reference TRBV19 and TRBJ2-1): DGGITQSPKYLFRKEGQNVTLSCEQNLNHDAMYWYRQDPGQGLRLIYYSQIVNDFQKGDIAEGYSVSREKKESFPLTVTSAQKNPTAFYLCASSIEGNEQFFGPGTRLTVL.

This rearrangement joins TRBV30 to TRBJ2-3; TRBD2 aligns across 9 bases. With V trimmed by 7 bases and J by 3 bases, 8 bases remained unmatched. The CDR3 consists of 14 residues. The germline V gene encodes CDR1 GTSNPN and CDR2 SVGIG (reference sequence). CDR3 in amino acids: CAFKGLAGTDTQYF. In DNA form, the CDR3 reads TGTGCCTTTAAGGGCCTAGCGGGAACAGATACGCAGTATTTT.

This clone turned up a few times. The chain couples TRBV4-1 to TRBJ1-1; D possibly corresponds to TRBD1 (5 bases). The V gene lost 0 bases and the J gene lost 7 bases, with 12 bases spanning the gap. Germline V CDR1 and CDR2: MGHRA, YSYEKL. CDR3 length equals 14 residues. The CDR3 region has the DNA TGCGCCAGCAGCCAAGAAGGGGCTGGGGGTGAAGCTTTCTTT. As protein: CASSQEGAGGEAFF.

This clone showed up just once. The chain combines TRBV28 with TRBJ2-6, with D possibly TRBD2 on 6 matching bases. The CDR3 contains 17 residues. Trimming shortened V by 3 bases and J by 3 bases, and 15 bases separated the two germline ends. The germline V gene has CDR1 MDHEN and CDR2 SYDVKM. CDR3: CASSLSRLGGGANVLTF. The CDR3 bases are TGTGCCAGCAGTTTGAGCAGGCTGGGAGGTGGGGCCAACGTCCTGACTTTC. Drawing the rest from reference TRBV28 and TRBJ2-6, the complete variable domain is DVKVTQSSRYLVKRTGEKVFLECVQDMDHENMFWYRQDPGLGLRLIYFSYDVKMKEKGDIPEGYSVSREKKERFSLILESASTNQTSMYLCASSLSRLGGGANVLTFGAGSRLTVL.

CDR3 protein: CASSPGGLNTDTQYF. The CDR3 DNA reads as TGTGCCAGCAGCCCGGGGGGGCTCAACACAGATACGCAGTATTTT. The chain joins TRBV7-9 to TRBJ2-3; 8 bases are a match to TRBD2. With 5 bases clipped from V and 2 bases from J, the junction kept 6 bases outside the gene matches. The CDR3 length is 15 residues. Germline V CDR1 and CDR2: SEHNR, FQNEAQ (reference sequence).

This rearrangement joins TRBV11-2 to TRBJ1-1; D is uncertain. Germline V gene sequence: CDR1 SGHAT, CDR2 FQNNGV. The CDR3 is 13 amino acids. Trimming removed 1 base from V and 7 bases from J, with 10 bases in between. CDR3 region: CASSLASEREAFF. The CDR3 bases are TGTGCCAGCAGCTTAGCTTCGGAGCGTGAAGCTTTCTTT. The complete variable domain, with remaining parts taken from reference TRBV11-2 and TRBJ1-1, reads EAGVAQSPRYKIIEKRQSVAFWCNPISGHATLYWYQQILGQGPKLLIQFQNNGVVDDSQLPKDRFSAERLKGVDSTLKIQPAKLEDSAVYLCASSLASEREAFFGQGTRLTVV.

This chain joins TRBV13 and TRBJ2-7, with D unresolved. CDR1 and CDR2 from the germline V gene are PRHDT and FYEKMQ (reference sequence). This CDR3 is built from 12 residues. V was pared by 5 bases and J by 3 bases, with 8 bases between. The CDR3 DNA reads as TGTGCCAGCAGCCCGACGGACTACGAGCAGTACTTC. It encodes CASSPTDYEQYF. The whole variable domain, filled in from reference TRBV13 and TRBJ2-7, reads AAGVIQSPRHLIKEKRETATLKCYPIPRHDTVYWYQQGPGQDPQFLISFYEKMQSDKGSIPDRFSAQQFSDYHSELNMSSLELGDSALYFCASSPTDYEQYFGPGTRLTVT.

The chain has TRBV19 and TRBJ2-7, with TRBD2 matching over 11 bases. Germline V lookup: CDR1 LNHDA, CDR2 SQIVND (reference sequence). V lost 3 bases, J lost 1 base, and 2 bases stayed unmatched. This CDR3 spans 15 amino acids. CDR3 sequence (DNA): TGTGCCAGTAGTATGACTAGCGGGGAGTCCTACGAGCAGTACTTC. Translated: CASSMTSGESYEQYF.

V gene TRBV13 combines with J gene TRBJ1-2; unclear D gene. Germline V gene lookup returns CDR1 PRHDT and CDR2 FYEKMQ (reference sequence). The V end lost 5 bases, the J end lost 3 bases, and 13 bases lay between the germline ends. This CDR3 has 14 amino acids. CDR3 nucleotides: TGTGCCAGCAGCACGCGGATCATCGACTATGGCTACACCTTC. This sequence encodes CASSTRIIDYGYTF.

This chain joins TRBV28 and TRBJ2-2; D not resolved. Germline CDR1 reads MDHEN; CDR2 reads SYDVKM. The CDR3 runs 16 residues. V lost 2 bases to trimming and J lost 2 bases, with 12 bases between them. The CDR3 protein is CASSLLEHLNTGELFF. DNA for the CDR3: TGTGCCAGCAGTTTACTCGAACACTTAAACACCGGGGAGCTGTTTTTT.

This chain uses TRBV9 with TRBJ2-2, with 10 bases aligning to TRBD2. The CDR3 sequence is 16 residues long. V dropped 3 bases and J dropped 1; count of bases not matched to a gene: 3. In germline, CDR1 is SGDLS, CDR2 YYNGEE. This CDR3 reads CASSAGTSENTGELFF. In nucleotides, the CDR3 is TGTGCCAGCAGCGCCGGGACTAGCGAGAACACCGGGGAGCTGTTTTTT. Full variable domain (missing parts from reference TRBV9 and TRBJ2-2): DSGVTQTPKHLITATGQRVTLRCSPRSGDLSVYWYQQSLDQGLQFLIQYYNGEERAKGNILERFSAQQFPDLHSELNLSSLELGDSALYFCASSAGTSENTGELFFGEGSRLTVL.

This clone was picked up one time. The chain employs TRBV10-1 and TRBJ2-7; 9 nucleotides align to TRBD2. Germline assignment: CDR1 WNHNN and CDR2 SYGVQD (reference sequence). The ends lost 3 bases at V and 2 bases at J; junction bases unmatched: 8. The CDR3 runs to 16 residues. For the CDR3, the DNA is TGCGCCAGCAGTGAACGAAGCGGGGGGCACACCTACGAGCAGTACTTC. Encoded protein: CASSERSGGHTYEQYF.

The V call is TRBV15, the J call TRBJ2-7; 8 bases fit TRBD1. Germline V lookup: CDR1 LNHNV, CDR2 YYDKDF (reference sequence). The ends lost 5 bases at V and 6 bases at J; junction bases unmatched: 6. This CDR3 contains 13 residues. CDR3 sequence (DNA): TGTGCCACCAGCTCTTGGACAGGGTTCGAGCAGTACTTC. Its translation: CATSSWTGFEQYF.